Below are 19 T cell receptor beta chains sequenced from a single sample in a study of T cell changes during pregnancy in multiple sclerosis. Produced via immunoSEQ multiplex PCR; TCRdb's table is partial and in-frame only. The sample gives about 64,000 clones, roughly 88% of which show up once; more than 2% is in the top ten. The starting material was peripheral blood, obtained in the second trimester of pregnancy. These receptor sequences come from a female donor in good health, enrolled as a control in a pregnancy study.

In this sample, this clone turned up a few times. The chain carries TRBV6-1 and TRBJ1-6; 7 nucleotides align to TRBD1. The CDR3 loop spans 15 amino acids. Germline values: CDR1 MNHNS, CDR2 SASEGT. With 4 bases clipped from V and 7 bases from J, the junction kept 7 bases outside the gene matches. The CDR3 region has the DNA TGTGCCAGCAGTGGCCCGACAGGGCCAAATTCACCCCTCCACTTT. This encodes CASSGPTGPNSPLHF.

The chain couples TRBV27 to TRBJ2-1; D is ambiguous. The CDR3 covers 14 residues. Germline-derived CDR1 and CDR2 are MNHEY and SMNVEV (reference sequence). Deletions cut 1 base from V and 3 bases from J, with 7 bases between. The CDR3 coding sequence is TGTGCCAGCAGTTTATTTTCTATCTACAATGAGCAGTTCTTC. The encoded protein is CASSLFSIYNEQFF.

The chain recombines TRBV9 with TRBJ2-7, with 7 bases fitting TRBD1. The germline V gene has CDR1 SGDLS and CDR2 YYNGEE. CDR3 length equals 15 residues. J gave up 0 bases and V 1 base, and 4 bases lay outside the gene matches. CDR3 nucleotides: TGTGCCAGCAGCGTACGGACAGGAAGCTCCTACGAGCAGTACTTC. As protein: CASSVRTGSSYEQYF.

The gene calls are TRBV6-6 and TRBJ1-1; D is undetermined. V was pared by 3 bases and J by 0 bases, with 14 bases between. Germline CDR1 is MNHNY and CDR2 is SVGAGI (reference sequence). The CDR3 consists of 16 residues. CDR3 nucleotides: TGTGCCAGCAGTTATATCAGGCAACCACTGAACACTGAAGCTTTCTTT. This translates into CASSYIRQPLNTEAFF.

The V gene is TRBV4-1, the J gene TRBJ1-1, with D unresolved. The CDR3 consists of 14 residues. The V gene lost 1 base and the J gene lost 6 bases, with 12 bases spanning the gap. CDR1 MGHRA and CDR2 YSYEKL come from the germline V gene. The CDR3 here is CASSQVEGGPEAFF. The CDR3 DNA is TGCGCCAGCAGCCAAGTTGAAGGAGGCCCTGAAGCTTTCTTT.

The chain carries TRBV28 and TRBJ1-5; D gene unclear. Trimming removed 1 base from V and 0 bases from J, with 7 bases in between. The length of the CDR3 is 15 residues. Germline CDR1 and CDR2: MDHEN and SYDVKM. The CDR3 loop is CASSLYGYSNQPQHF. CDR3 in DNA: TGTGCCAGCAGTTTATACGGTTATAGCAATCAGCCCCAGCATTTT.

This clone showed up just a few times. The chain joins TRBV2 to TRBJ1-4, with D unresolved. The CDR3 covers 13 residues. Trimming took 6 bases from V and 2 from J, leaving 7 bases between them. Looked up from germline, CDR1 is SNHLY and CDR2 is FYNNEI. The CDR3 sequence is CASRRATNEKLFF. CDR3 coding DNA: TGTGCCAGCAGGCGCGCCACTAATGAAAAACTGTTTTTT.

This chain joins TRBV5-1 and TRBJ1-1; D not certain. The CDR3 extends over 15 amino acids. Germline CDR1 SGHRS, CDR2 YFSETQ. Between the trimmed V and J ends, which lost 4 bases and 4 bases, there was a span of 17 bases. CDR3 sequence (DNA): TGCGCCAGCAGCCCCGGTGGAGGGCAGCCCACTGAAGCTTTCTTT. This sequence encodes CASSPGGGQPTEAFF. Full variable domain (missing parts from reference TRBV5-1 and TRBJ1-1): KAGVTQTPRYLIKTRGQQVTLSCSPISGHRSVSWYQQTPGQGLQFLFEYFSETQRNKGNFPGRFSGRQFSNSRSEMNVSTLELGDSALYLCASSPGGGQPTEAFFGQGTRLTVV.

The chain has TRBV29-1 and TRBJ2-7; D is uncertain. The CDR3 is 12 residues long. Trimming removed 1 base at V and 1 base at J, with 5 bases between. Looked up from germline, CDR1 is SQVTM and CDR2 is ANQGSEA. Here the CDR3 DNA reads TGCAGCGTTGAAGGAGAATCCTACGAGCAGTACTTC. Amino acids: CSVEGESYEQYF.

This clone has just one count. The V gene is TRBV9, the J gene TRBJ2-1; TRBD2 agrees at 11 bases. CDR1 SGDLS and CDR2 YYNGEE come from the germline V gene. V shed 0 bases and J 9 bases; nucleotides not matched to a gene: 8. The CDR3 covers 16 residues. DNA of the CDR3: TGTGCCAGCAGCGTAGGGACTAGCGGGTATTTCGGTGAGCAGTTCTTC. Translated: CASSVGTSGYFGEQFF.

The CDR3 loop is CASTPGGSNYGYTF. The CDR3 bases are TGTGCCAGCACCCCCGGGGGGTCTAACTATGGCTACACCTTC. The rearrangement joins TRBV6-1 to TRBJ1-2; tentative D call: TRBD1 (5 bases). The V end lost 7 bases, the J end lost 0 bases, and 12 bases lay between the germline ends. Looked up from germline, CDR1 is MNHNS and CDR2 is SASEGT. CDR3 size: 14 residues.

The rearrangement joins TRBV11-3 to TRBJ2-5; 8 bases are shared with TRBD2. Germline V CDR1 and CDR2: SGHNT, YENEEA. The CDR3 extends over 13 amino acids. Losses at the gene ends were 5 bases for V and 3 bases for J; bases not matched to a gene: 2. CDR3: CASSPGREETQYF. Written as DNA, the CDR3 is TGTGCCAGCAGCCCCGGGAGGGAAGAGACCCAGTACTTC.

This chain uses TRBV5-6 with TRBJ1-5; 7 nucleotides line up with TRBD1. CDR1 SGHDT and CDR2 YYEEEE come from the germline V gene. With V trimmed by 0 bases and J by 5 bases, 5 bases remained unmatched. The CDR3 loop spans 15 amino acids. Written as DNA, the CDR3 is TGTGCCAGCAGCTTGGGACAGGGCGGCGATCAGCCCCAGCATTTT. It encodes CASSLGQGGDQPQHF. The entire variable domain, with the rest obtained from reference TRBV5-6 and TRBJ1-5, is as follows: DAGVTQSPTHLIKTRGQQVTLRCSPKSGHDTVSWYQQALGQGPQFIFQYYEEEERQRGNFPDRFSGHQFPNYSSELNVNALLLGDSALYLCASSLGQGGDQPQHFGDGTRLSIL.

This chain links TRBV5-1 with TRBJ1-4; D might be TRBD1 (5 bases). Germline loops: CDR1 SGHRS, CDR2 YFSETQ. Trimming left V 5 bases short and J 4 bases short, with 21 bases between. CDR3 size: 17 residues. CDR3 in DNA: TGCGCCAGCAGGACTCGGGCAGGGAAAACTATTAATGAAAAACTGTTTTTT. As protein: CASRTRAGKTINEKLFF.

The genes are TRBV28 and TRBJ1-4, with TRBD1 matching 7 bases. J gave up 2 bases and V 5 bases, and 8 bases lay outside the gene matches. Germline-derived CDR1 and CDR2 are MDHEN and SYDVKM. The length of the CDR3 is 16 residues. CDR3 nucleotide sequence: TGTGCCAGCAGTCCTCGACAGGGAGACACTAATGAAAAACTGTTTTTT. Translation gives CASSPRQGDTNEKLFF. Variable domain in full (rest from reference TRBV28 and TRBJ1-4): DVKVTQSSRYLVKRTGEKVFLECVQDMDHENMFWYRQDPGLGLRLIYFSYDVKMKEKGDIPEGYSVSREKKERFSLILESASTNQTSMYLCASSPRQGDTNEKLFFGSGTQLSVL.

CDR3 DNA sequence: TGCAGCGTGAACAAGGAGTCCTATGGCTACACCTTC. This codes for CSVNKESYGYTF. The chain has TRBV29-1 and TRBJ1-2, with unresolved D. Looked up from germline, CDR1 is SQVTM and CDR2 is ANQGSEA. This CDR3 is built from 12 residues. V was shortened by 6 bases and J by 4 bases, with 12 bases between the two germline ends.

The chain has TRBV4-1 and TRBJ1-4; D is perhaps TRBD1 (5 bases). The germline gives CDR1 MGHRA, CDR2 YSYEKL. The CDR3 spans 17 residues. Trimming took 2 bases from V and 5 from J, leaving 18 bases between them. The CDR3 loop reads CASSQFLWMGQNEKLFF. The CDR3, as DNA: TGCGCCAGCAGCCAATTTTTGTGGATGGGGCAAAATGAAAAACTGTTTTTT.

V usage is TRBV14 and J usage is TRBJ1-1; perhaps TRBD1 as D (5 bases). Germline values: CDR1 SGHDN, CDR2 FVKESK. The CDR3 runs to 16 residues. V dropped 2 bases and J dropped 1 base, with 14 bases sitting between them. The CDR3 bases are TGTGCCAGCAGCCAACTGCTCCTGGGGCCGAACACTGAAGCTTTCTTT. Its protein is CASSQLLLGPNTEAFF.

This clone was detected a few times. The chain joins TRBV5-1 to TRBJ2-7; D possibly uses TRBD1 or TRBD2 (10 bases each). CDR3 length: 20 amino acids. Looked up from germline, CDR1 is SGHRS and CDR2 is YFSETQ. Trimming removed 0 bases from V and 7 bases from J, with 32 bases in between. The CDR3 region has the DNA TGCGCCAGCAGCTTGGAACGACAGGGGGCGCTAGTCCTAGCGGGAGAAGAGCAGTACTTC. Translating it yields CASSLERQGALVLAGEEQYF.